The entry below describes one T cell receptor (beta chain). Sequencing was performed with immunoSEQ multiplex PCR; in TCRdb, only in-frame clones are kept and a portion is missing. The table shows some 250,000 clones, with over 75% occurring only once. These data are taken from a study of control samples from healthy donors and cancer patients. V lost 2 bases, J lost 1 base, and 8 bases lay in between. CDR3 size: 14 residues. CDR1 and CDR2 (germline): MNHEY, SVGAGI. The chain carries TRBV6-5 and TRBJ1-1; possibly TRBD1 for D (6 bases). This TCR derives from a woman aged 60-75 years with lung cancer. The specimen sequenced was PBMCs. The DNA for the CDR3 is TGTGCCAGCAGTTACGGGGGGGCGAACACTGAAGCTTTCTTT. The encoded protein is CASSYGGANTEAFF.